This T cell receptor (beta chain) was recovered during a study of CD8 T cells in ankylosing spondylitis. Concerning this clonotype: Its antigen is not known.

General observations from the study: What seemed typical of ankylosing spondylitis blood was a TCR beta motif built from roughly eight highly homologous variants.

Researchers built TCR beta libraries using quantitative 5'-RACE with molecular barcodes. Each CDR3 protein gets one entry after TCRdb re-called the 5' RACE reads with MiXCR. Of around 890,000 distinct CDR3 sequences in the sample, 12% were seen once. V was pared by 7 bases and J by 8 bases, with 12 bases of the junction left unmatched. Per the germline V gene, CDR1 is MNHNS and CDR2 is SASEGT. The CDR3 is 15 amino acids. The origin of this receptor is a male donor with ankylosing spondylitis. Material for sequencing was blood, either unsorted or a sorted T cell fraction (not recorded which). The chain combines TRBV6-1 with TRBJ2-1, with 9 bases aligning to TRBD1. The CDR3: CASNEPGQGIDEQFF. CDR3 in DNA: TGTGCCAGCAACGAGCCGGGACAGGGTATCGATGAGCAGTTCTTC.